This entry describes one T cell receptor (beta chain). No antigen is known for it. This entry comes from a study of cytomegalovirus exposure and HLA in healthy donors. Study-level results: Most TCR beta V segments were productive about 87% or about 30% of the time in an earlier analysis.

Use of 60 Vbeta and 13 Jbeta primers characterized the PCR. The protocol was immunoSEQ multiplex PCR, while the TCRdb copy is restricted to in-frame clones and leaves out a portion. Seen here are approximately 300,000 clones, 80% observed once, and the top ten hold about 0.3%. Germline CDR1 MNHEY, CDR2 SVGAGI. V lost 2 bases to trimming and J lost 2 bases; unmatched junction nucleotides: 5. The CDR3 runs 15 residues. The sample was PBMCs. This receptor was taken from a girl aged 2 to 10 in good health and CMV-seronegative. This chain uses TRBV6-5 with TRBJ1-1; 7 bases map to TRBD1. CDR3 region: CASSYGRGVNTEAFF. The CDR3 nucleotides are TGTGCCAGCAGTTACGGCAGGGGGGTTAACACTGAAGCTTTCTTT.